The rows below give T cell receptor beta chains drawn from one sample of a study of technical replicates of blood from a few donors. The table came from immunoSEQ multiplex PCR; TCRdb's copy has only in-frame clones and leaves some out. The sample contains roughly 50,000 clones, 90% to 95% of which appear only once. Sequencing input: PBMCs. The receptors stem from a human donor in good health. Some clones in this sample may be carry-over from other donors' samples. Each CDR3 is given with its conserved first and last residue. Fields, in order: D gene, J gene, V gene, clone size, CDR3 protein, CDR3 DNA. The D gene is left open where the match is weak. The listing skips clone size in some rows; elsewhere it reads once, few, many or a size class.

NA	TRBJ2-2	TRBV13	NA	CASSLGLASDTGELFF	TGTGCCAGCAGCTTAGGCCTAGCTTCGGACACCGGGGAGCTGTTTTTT
NA	TRBJ1-1	TRBV30	NA	CAWSTGTPGRWDTEAFF	TGTGCCTGGAGTACCGGGACCCCAGGGAGGTGGGACACTGAAGCTTTCTTT
TRBD2	TRBJ2-7	TRBV10-3	NA	CAISSVAGGSYEQYF	TGTGCCATCAGTTCAGTAGCGGGAGGGAGCTACGAGCAGTACTTC
NA	TRBJ1-3	TRBV1	NA	CTSGADSSGDGNTIYF	TGCACCAGCGGTGCTGACAGTTCCGGAGATGGAAACACCATATATTTT
NA	TRBJ2-2	TRBV19	NA	CASSIIEGNTGELFF	TGTGCCAGTAGTATAATAGAGGGAAACACCGGGGAGCTGTTTTTT
TRBD2	TRBJ2-1	TRBV7-3	NA	CASRSSGSNEQFF	TGTGCCAGCAGGTCTAGCGGGAGTAATGAGCAGTTCTTC
TRBD1	TRBJ2-1	TRBV7-3	NA	CASSSRTGSSYNEQFF	TGTGCCAGCAGCTCCCGGACAGGGAGCTCCTACAATGAGCAGTTCTTC
NA	TRBJ1-1	TRBV5-1	once	CASQNGPEAFF	TGCGCCAGCCAAAACGGTCCTGAAGCTTTCTTT
NA	TRBJ2-1	TRBV30	NA	CAWSRSRIGNEQFF	TGTGCCTGGAGTCGGAGTAGGATCGGCAATGAGCAGTTCTTC
NA	TRBJ2-2	TRBV5-1	NA	CASSFYRPDRANTGELFF	TGCGCCAGCAGCTTTTACCGCCCGGACAGAGCGAACACCGGGGAGCTGTTTTTT